Listed below are T cell receptor beta chains from one sample, sequenced in a study of blood T cell repertoires in COVID-19. Some clones are missing from TCRdb's copy, which holds only in-frame ones; the method was immunoSEQ multiplex PCR. The sample carries more than 300,000 clones, about 87% recorded once. Sample: peripheral blood. The source is a woman in her twenties or thirties with COVID-19, enrolled during active disease. CDR3s include the opening cysteine and the closing phenylalanine or tryptophan. A D gene is named only where the DNA matches it firmly.

V gene	J gene	D gene	CDR3 length	CDR3 protein
TRBV19	TRBJ2-7	TRBD2	15	CASSPLAGHSYEQYF
TRBV18	TRBJ1-1	TRBD1	18	CASSPLTGGVDMDTEAFF
TRBV25-1	TRBJ2-2	TRBD2	16	CASSVSSGGTSGELFF
TRBV18	TRBJ2-2	TRBD1	15	CASSPSGGRTGELFF
TRBV6-4	TRBJ1-1	NA	14	CASSDGGLGTEAFF
TRBV2	TRBJ1-3	NA	12	CASSDLGNTIYF
TRBV3-1/TRBV3-2	TRBJ2-7	NA	12	CASSQEGLEQYF
TRBV13	TRBJ1-4	NA	15	CASSARQTTNEKLFF
TRBV19	TRBJ1-6	NA	13	CASSPRYDAPLHF
TRBV30	TRBJ1-5	TRBD1	15	CAWKPKQGAGQPQHF
TRBV18	TRBJ1-2	TRBD1	16	CASSSRPGQGAKGYTF
TRBV5-1	TRBJ2-1	TRBD1	15	CASSPGGFSYNEQFF
TRBV2	TRBJ2-1	TRBD2	16	CASRKGTSGRYNEQFF
TRBV2	TRBJ2-5	NA	12	CASSENSETQYF
TRBV5-1	TRBJ1-1	NA	14	CASSYDRLNTEAFF
TRBV7-9	TRBJ1-2	TRBD1	13	CASSFGQEGGYTF
TRBV6-1	TRBJ2-5	NA	14	CASSDGGGQETQYF
TRBV12-5	TRBJ1-1	NA	14	CASGLAEVGTEAFF
TRBV5-1	TRBJ1-2	TRBD1	13	CASSLTGGSGYTF
TRBV7-9	TRBJ2-5	NA	13	CASSLVLVETQYF
TRBV27	TRBJ2-1	TRBD2	14	CASSGAGGIMEQFF
TRBV15	TRBJ2-1	NA	15	CATSRDRNRGNEQFF
TRBV7-9	TRBJ1-5	TRBD1	14	CASTLTGKDQPQHF
TRBV5-1	TRBJ1-2	TRBD1	15	CASTDPTGVNYGYTF
TRBV5-6	TRBJ1-2	NA	15	CASSGRPGGISGYTF
TRBV7-2	TRBJ2-5	TRBD2	15	CASSFYSGGGETQYF
TRBV6-6	TRBJ1-2	TRBD1	15	CASSYGGSGGYGYTF
TRBV28	TRBJ2-5	TRBD2	15	CASSFRLAVPETQYF
TRBV2	TRBJ1-3	TRBD1	18	CASTDGGQTMSSGNTIYF
TRBV20-1	TRBJ2-1	NA	14	CSASTGGTYNEQFF
TRBV4-1	TRBJ1-5	NA	15	CASSQPGEGDQPQHF
TRBV13	TRBJ1-1	NA	14	CASSHRTLNTEAFF
TRBV11-2	TRBJ1-1	NA	13	CASSLDRGRQAFF
TRBV28	TRBJ1-1	NA	15	CASIQEGSPNTEAFF
TRBV10-3	TRBJ1-4	TRBD1	15	CAISESGTGSEKLFF
TRBV7-2	TRBJ1-5	NA	15	CASSLGGSFNQPQHF
TRBV7-9	TRBJ1-5	NA	16	CASSAGAAYSNQPQHF
TRBV30	TRBJ2-2	NA	14	CAWSGVRYTGELFF
TRBV7-9	TRBJ2-5	NA	16	CASSLSGQLRQETQYF
TRBV2	TRBJ1-5	NA	13	CASSDYSNQPQHF
TRBV2	TRBJ1-6	NA	14	CASRPDSSGSPLHF
TRBV3-1/TRBV3-2	TRBJ1-2	TRBD1	14	CASSPQTGVRGYTF
TRBV7-2	TRBJ1-5	NA	16	CASSLGRGKGNQPQHF
TRBV30	TRBJ2-1	TRBD2	17	CAWSAPNSGGLWDEQFF
TRBV7-6	TRBJ1-3	NA	14	CASSLRGSGNTIYF
TRBV5-4	TRBJ1-2	TRBD1	14	CASNSPDRAGGYTF
TRBV27	TRBJ1-2	NA	13	CASSLSPESVSTF
TRBV12-5	TRBJ2-1	TRBD2	15	CASGTGLAGNNEQFF
TRBV4-1	TRBJ2-1	TRBD1	15	CASSPGQGARDEQFF
TRBV2	TRBJ1-1	NA	14	CASIDRGVNTEAFF